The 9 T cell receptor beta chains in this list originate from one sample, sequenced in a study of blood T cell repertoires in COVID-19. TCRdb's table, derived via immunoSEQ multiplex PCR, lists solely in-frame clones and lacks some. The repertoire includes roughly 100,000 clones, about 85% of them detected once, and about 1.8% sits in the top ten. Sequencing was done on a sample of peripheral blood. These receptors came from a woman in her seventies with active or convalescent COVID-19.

The CDR3 sequence: CASNNPRDRGSPLHF. The CDR3 DNA follows: TGTGCCAGCAACAACCCCCGCGACAGGGGTTCACCCCTCCACTTT. The V and J genes are TRBV7-8 and TRBJ1-6, with TRBD1 matching 8 bases. Germline CDR1 is SGHVS and CDR2 is FQNEAQ. The CDR3 consists of 15 residues. The trim removed 7 bases at V and 9 bases at J, leaving 11 bases unmatched.

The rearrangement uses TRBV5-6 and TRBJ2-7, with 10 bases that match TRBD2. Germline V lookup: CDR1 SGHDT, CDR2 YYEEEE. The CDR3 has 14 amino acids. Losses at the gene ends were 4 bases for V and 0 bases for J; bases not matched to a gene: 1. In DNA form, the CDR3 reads TGTGCCAGCAGCCCTAGCGGGAGCTCCTACGAGCAGTACTTC. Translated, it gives CASSPSGSSYEQYF.

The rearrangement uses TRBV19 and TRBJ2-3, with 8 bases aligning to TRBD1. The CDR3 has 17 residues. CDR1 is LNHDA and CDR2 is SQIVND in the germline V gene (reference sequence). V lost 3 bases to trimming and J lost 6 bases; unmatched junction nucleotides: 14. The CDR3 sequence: CASSIPRGQGARDTQYF. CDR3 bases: TGTGCCAGTAGTATCCCCCGGGGCCAGGGGGCGAGGGATACGCAGTATTTT.

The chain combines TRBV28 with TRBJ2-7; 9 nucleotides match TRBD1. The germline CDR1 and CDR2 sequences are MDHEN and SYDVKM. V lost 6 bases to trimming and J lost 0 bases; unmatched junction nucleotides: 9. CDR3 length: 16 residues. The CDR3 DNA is TGTGCCAGCAGCTCTCCGGGACAGGGACCCTCCTACGAGCAGTACTTC. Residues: CASSSPGQGPSYEQYF.

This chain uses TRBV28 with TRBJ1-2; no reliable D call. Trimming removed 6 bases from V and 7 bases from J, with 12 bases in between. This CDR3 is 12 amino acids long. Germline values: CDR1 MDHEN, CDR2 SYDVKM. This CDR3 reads CASSRPSGGYTF. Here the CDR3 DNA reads TGTGCCAGCAGCCGACCCTCGGGTGGCTACACCTTC.

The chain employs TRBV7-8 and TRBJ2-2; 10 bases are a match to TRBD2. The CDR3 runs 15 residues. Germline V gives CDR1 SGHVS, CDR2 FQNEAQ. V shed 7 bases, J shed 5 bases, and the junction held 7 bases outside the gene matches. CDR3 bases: TGTGCCAGCAACCGAGCGGGAGGGGGGACCGGGGAGCTGTTTTTT. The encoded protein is CASNRAGGGTGELFF.

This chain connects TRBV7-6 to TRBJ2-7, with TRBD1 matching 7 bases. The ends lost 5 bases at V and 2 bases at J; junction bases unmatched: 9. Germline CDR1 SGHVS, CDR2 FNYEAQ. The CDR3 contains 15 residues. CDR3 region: CASSHRQGRTYEQYF. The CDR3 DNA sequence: TGTGCCAGCAGCCACCGACAGGGTAGGACCTACGAGCAGTACTTC.

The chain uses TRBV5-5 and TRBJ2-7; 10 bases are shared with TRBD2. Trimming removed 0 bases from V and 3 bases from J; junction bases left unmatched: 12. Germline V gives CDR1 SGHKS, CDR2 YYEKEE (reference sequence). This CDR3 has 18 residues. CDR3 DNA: TGTGCCAGCAGCTTGGCCGCTAGCGGGAGACTTACCGACTACGAGCAGTACTTC. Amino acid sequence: CASSLAASGRLTDYEQYF.

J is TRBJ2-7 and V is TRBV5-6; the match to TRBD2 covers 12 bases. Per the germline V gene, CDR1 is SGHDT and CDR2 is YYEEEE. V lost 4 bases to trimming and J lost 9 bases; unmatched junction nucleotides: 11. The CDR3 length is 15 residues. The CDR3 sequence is CASSPSLAGGLVQYF. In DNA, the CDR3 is TGTGCCAGCAGCCCTTCTCTAGCGGGAGGGCTTGTGCAGTACTTC.